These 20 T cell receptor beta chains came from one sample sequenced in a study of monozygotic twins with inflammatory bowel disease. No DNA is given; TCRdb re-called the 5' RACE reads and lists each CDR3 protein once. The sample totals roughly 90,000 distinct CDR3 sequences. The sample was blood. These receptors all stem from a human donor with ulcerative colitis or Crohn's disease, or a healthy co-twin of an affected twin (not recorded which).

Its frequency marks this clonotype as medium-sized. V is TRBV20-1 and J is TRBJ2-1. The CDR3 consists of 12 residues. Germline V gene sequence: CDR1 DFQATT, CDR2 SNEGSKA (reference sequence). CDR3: CSASLIDNEQFF.

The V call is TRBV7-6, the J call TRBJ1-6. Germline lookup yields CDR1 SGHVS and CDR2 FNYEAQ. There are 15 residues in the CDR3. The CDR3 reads CASSTGLPGDSPLHF. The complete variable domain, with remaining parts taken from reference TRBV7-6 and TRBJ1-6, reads GAGVSQSPRYKVTKRGQDVALRCDPISGHVSLYWYRQALGQGPEFLTYFNYEAQQDKSGLPNDRFSAERPEGSISTLTIQRTEQRDSAMYRCASSTGLPGDSPLHFGNGTRLTVT.

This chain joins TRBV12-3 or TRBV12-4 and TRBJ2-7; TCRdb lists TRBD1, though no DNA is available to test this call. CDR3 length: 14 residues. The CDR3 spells CASSLEGQLGEQYF.

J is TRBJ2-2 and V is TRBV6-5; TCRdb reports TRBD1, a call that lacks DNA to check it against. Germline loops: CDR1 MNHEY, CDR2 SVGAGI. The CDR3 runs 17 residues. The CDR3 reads CASSYGGGSVNTGELFF.

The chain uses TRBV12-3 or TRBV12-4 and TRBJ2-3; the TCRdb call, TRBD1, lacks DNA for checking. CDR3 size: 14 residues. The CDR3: CASNLRGVQDTQYF.

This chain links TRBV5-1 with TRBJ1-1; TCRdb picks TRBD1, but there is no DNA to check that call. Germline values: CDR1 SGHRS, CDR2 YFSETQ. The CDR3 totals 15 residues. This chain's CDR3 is CASTLTGQRNTEAFF.

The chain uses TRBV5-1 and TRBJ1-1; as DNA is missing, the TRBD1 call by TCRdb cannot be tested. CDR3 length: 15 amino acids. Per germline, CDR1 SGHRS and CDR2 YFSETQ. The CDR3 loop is CASHKTTGVNTEAFF.

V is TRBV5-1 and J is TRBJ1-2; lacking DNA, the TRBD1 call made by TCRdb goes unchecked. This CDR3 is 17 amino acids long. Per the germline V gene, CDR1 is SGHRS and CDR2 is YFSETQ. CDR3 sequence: CASTSSGGASSDYGYTF.

This CDR3 reads CASSLVSDNSPLHF. The chain joins TRBV5-1 to TRBJ1-6. Germline V gene data show CDR1 as SGHRS and CDR2 as YFSETQ. The CDR3 loop spans 14 amino acids.

CDR3: CASRKAPNEKLFF. The V gene is TRBV7-2, the J gene TRBJ1-4. Looked up from germline, CDR1 is SGHTA and CDR2 is FQGNSA. CDR3 length: 13 amino acids.

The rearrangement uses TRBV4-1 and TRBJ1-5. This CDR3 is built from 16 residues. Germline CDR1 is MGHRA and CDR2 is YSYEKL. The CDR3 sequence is CASSPRGGDSNQPQHF.

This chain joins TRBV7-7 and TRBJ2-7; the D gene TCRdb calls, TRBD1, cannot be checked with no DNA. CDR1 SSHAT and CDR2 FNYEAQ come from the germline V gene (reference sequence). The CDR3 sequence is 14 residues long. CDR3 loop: CASSIGQGSYEQYF. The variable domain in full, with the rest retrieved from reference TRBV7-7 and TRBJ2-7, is GAGVSQSPRYKVTKRGQDVTLRCDPISSHATLYWYQQALGQGPEFLTYFNYEAQPDKSGLPSDRFSAERPEGSISTLTIQRTEQRDSAMYRCASSIGQGSYEQYFGPGTRLTVT.

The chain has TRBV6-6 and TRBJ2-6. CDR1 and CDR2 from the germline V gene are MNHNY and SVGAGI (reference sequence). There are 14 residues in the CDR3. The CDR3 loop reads CASSLGTGANVLTF.

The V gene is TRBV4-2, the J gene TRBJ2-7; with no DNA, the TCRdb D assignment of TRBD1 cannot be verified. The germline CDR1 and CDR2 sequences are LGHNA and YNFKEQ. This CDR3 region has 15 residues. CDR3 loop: CASSREPGQGHEQYF.

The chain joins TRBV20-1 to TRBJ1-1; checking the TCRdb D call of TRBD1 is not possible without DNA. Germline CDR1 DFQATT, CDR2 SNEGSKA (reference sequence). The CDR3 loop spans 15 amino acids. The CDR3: CSARNRGRANTEAFF.

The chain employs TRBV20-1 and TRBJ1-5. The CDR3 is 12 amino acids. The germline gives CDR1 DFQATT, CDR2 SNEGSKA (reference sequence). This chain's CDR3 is CSAGQSNQPQHF.

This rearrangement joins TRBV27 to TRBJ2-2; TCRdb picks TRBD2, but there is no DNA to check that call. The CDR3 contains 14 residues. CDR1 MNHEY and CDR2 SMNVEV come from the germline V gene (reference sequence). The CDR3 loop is CASSWSGGAGELFF.

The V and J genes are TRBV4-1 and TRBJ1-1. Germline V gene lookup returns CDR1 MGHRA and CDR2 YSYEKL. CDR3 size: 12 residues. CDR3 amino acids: CASSHVRTEAFF.

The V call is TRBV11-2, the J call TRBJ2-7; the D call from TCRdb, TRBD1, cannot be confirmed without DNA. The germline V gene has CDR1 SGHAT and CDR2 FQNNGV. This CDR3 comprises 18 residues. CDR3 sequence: CASSERGTLPTSSYEQYF.

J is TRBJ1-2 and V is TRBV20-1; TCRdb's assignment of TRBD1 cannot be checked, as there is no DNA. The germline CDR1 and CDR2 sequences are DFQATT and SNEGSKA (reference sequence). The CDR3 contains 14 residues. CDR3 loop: CSAPTGESNYGYTF.